These 10 T cell receptor beta chains originate from one sample sequenced in a study of T cell responses to AZD1222 COVID-19 vaccine. Sequenced by immunoSEQ multiplex PCR; TCRdb stores in-frame clones only, minus some. This table holds 90,000 to 100,000 clones, approximately 81% found once. The source material was peripheral blood, sampled 28 days after the second AZD1222 dose. The receptors stem from an adult who received the AZD1222 COVID-19 vaccine.

V gene TRBV19 combines with J gene TRBJ2-7, with D possibly called TRBD1 or TRBD2 (5 bases each). Trimming cost V 7 bases and J 11 bases, with 15 bases left between them. Per germline, CDR1 LNHDA and CDR2 SQIVND (reference sequence). CDR3 length: 11 amino acids. The CDR3 DNA is TGTGCCAGTACCCGGGGACCGAAGAAGTACTTC. Residues: CASTRGPKKYF. Full variable domain (remainder filled in from reference TRBV19 and TRBJ2-7): DGGITQSPKYLFRKEGQNVTLSCEQNLNHDAMYWYRQDPGQGLRLIYYSQIVNDFQKGDIAEGYSVSREKKESFPLTVTSAQKNPTAFYLCASTRGPKKYFGPGTRLTVT.

The J gene is TRBJ1-1, the V gene TRBV20-1, with 10 nucleotides matching TRBD1. Germline CDR1 DFQATT, CDR2 SNEGSKA (reference sequence). This CDR3 is built from 11 residues. V lost 5 bases to trimming and J lost 10 bases; unmatched junction nucleotides: 4. DNA for the CDR3: TGCAGTGCTTGGGACAGGGGAACAGCTTTCTTT. Its protein product is CSAWDRGTAFF.

The gene calls are TRBV7-9 and TRBJ2-1; tentatively, D is TRBD1 (5 bases). In germline, CDR1 is SEHNR, CDR2 FQNEAQ (reference sequence). Trimming took off 0 bases at V and 3 bases at J, with 9 bases between the two ends. This CDR3 is built from 15 residues. The CDR3 bases are TGTGCCAGCAGCTTAGCACAGGCGTTCTACAATGAGCAGTTCTTC. The encoded protein is CASSLAQAFYNEQFF.

This clone showed up just once. V usage is TRBV30 and J usage is TRBJ2-5, with D perhaps assigned TRBD1 or TRBD2 (5 bases each). The CDR3 spans 15 residues. CDR1 and CDR2 from the germline V gene are GTSNPN and SVGIG (reference sequence). Trimming removed 2 bases at V and 5 bases at J, with 18 bases between. CDR3 sequence: CAWSHQTGTLETQYF. In DNA form, the CDR3 reads TGTGCCTGGAGTCACCAGACCGGGACCTTGGAGACCCAGTACTTC.

The gene calls are TRBV18 and TRBJ1-1, with no clear D. CDR1 KGHSH and CDR2 LQKENI come from the germline V gene. The CDR3 is made up of 14 amino acids. V lost 3 bases to trimming and J lost 4 bases, with 12 bases between them. CDR3 protein: CASSPINSITEAFF. Here the CDR3 DNA reads TGTGCCAGCTCACCGATCAATAGTATCACTGAAGCTTTCTTT.

The chain links TRBV10-3 to TRBJ2-2; possibly TRBD1 for D (6 bases). Per the germline V gene, CDR1 is ENHRY and CDR2 is SYGVKD. V was trimmed by 4 bases and J by 4 bases, leaving 13 bases between them. The CDR3 length is 15 residues. Here the CDR3 DNA reads TGTGCCATCAGTGGGGGGCCCGGGCCCACCGGGGAGCTGTTTTTT. Protein sequence: CAISGGPGPTGELFF.

The genes are TRBV7-9 and TRBJ2-3; TRBD1 matches at 9 bases. CDR1 is SEHNR and CDR2 is FQNEAQ in the germline V gene (reference sequence). Trimming cost V 3 bases and J 5 bases; bases outside gene matches: 6. This CDR3 has 15 amino acids. The CDR3 sequence: CASSFPGQGKDTQYF. The CDR3 bases are TGTGCCAGCAGCTTTCCGGGACAGGGAAAAGATACGCAGTATTTT.

This clone turned up a few times. J is TRBJ1-2 and V is TRBV9; 7 nucleotides line up with TRBD1. The germline V gene has CDR1 SGDLS and CDR2 YYNGEE. V dropped 2 bases and J dropped 3; count of bases not matched to a gene: 1. This CDR3 contains 13 residues. CDR3 sequence reads: CASSVQGDYGYTF. The CDR3 DNA reads TGTGCCAGCAGCGTCCAGGGGGACTATGGCTACACCTTC.

The chain combines TRBV6-6 with TRBJ1-1; TRBD1 matches 10 bases. CDR3 length equals 15 residues. Per germline, CDR1 MNHNY and CDR2 SVGAGI (reference sequence). Trimming removed 6 bases from V and 3 bases from J; junction bases left unmatched: 7. The CDR3, as DNA: TGTGCCAGCAGGAGGACAGGGGGAGGTTACACTGAAGCTTTCTTT. Translation: CASRRTGGGYTEAFF.

This rearrangement joins TRBV27 to TRBJ2-5; 14 bases are a match to TRBD2. The CDR3 sequence is 17 residues long. Trimming took 5 bases from V and 4 from J; bases not matched to a gene: 9. Germline V gene data show CDR1 as MNHEY and CDR2 as SMNVEV (reference sequence). The CDR3 loop is CASSPTGLAGGGETQYF. The CDR3 DNA follows: TGTGCCAGCAGTCCGACTGGACTAGCGGGAGGCGGAGAGACCCAGTACTTC.